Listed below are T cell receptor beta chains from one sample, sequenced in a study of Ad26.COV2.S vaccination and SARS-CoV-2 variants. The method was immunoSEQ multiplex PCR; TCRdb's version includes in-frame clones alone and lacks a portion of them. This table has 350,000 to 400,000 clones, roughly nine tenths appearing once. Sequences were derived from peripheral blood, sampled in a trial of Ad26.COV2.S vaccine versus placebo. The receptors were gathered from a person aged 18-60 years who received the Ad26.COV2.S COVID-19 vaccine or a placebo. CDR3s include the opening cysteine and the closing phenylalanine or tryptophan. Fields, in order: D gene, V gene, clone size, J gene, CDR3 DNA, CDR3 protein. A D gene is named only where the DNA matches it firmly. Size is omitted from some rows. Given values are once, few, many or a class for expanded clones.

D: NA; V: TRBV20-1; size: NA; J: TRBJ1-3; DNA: TGCAGTGCTAGTACAGGGTTCCCTGGAAACACCATATATTTT; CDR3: CSASTGFPGNTIYF
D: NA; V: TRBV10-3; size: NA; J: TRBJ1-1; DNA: TGTGCCATCAGAAGGAAAGAGGTGGACACTGAAGCTTTCTTT; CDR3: CAIRRKEVDTEAFF
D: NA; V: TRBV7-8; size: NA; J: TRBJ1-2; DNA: TGTGCCAGCAGCGCGTATCCGAGACAGACGGCATCTAGTGTCTATGGCTACACCTTC; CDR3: CASSAYPRQTASSVYGYTF
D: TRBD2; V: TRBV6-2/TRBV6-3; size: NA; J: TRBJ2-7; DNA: TGTGCCAGCAGTCCCCCCGGACTAGTCCACGAGCAGTACTTC; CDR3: CASSPPGLVHEQYF
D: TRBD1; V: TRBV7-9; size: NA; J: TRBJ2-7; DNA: TGTGCCAGCAGCTCCACCCAGGGGGCTGGGTTCTCCTACGAGCAGTACTTC; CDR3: CASSSTQGAGFSYEQYF
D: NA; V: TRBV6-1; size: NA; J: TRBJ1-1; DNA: TGTGCCAGCAGTGAGTTACCCGGAGAGACTGAAGCTTTCTTT; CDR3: CASSELPGETEAFF
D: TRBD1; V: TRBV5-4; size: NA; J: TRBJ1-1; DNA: TGTGCCAGCAGCCCAAGGGGGCAAAGGAACACTGAAGCTTTCTTT; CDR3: CASSPRGQRNTEAFF
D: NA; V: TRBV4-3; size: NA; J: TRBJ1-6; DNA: TGCGCCAGCAGCCAAGGACCAGATAATTCACCCCTCCACTTT; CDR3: CASSQGPDNSPLHF
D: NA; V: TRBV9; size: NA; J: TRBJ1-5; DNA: TGTGCCAGCAGCCCCGCAGGATTTAATCAGCCCCAGCATTTT; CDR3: CASSPAGFNQPQHF
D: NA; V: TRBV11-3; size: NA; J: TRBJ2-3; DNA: TGTGCCAGCAGCTTAGGAGCTAGCACAGATACGCAGTATTTT; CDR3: CASSLGASTDTQYF
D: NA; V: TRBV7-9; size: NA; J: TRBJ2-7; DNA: TGTGCCAGCAGCCCGGCCCCGGGTTCCTACGAGCAGTACTTC; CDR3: CASSPAPGSYEQYF
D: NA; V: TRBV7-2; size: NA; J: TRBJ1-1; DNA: TGTGCCAGCAGCCTGGGGTACATGAACACTGAAGCTTTCTTT; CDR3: CASSLGYMNTEAFF
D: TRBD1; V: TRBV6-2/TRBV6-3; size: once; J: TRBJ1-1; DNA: TGTGCCAGCAGTTACGAGGGGGCGCGAACTGAAGCTTTCTTT; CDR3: CASSYEGARTEAFF
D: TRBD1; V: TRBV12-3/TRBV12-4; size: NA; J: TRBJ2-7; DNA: TGTGCCAGCAGTCAAACAGGGGTCTACGAGCAGTACTTC; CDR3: CASSQTGVYEQYF
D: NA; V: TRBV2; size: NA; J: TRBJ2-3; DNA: TGTGCCAGCAACGGCAGGGAGAAGCCAGATACGCAGTATTTT; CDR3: CASNGREKPDTQYF
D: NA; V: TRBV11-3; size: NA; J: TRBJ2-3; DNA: TGTGCCAGCAGCTTAGATGTACAGGGTGGCTCTAGCACAGATACGCAGTATTTT; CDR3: CASSLDVQGGSSTDTQYF
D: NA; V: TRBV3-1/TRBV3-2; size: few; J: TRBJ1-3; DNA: TGTGCCAGCAGCCTAGCTCGGGGCCAGGCGATCTCTGGAAACACCATATATTTT; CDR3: CASSLARGQAISGNTIYF
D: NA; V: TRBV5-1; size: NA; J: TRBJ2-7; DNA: TGCGCCAGCAGCTTTGGATCCGCCTACGAGCAGTACTTC; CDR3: CASSFGSAYEQYF
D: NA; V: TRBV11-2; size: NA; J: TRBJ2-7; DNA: TGTGCCAGCAGCCCGTTGGTCAAAGCAGGGAGCGAGCAGTACTTC; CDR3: CASSPLVKAGSEQYF
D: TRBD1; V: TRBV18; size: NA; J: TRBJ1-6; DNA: TGTGCCAGCTCGGTACAGGGGCTTGAGTCACCCCTCCACTTT; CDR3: CASSVQGLESPLHF
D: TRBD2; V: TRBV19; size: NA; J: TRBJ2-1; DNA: TGTGCCAGTAGTATAGATCGGGGACTACGAAACAATGAGCAGTTCTTC; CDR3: CASSIDRGLRNNEQFF
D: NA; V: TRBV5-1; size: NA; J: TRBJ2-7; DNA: TGCGCCAGCAGCTTGGCGGCGGTTTCCTACGAGCAGTACTTC; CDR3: CASSLAAVSYEQYF
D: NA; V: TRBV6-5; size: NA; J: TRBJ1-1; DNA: TGTGCCAGCACGGGGACGGGTGAAGCTTTCTTT; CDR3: CASTGTGEAFF
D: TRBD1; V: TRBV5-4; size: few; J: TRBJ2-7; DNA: TGTGCCAGCAGCCGACAGGGAAGAGGTCTCTACGAGCAGTACTTC; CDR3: CASSRQGRGLYEQYF
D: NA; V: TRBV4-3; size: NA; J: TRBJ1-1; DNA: TGCGCCAGCAGCCAAGATGGGAGGTCTCAAGCTTTCTTT; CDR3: CASSQDGRSQAFF
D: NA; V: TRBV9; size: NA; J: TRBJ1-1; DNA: TGTGCCAGCAGCGTAGAGGGTCCGTTGGGTGGTGTGAACACTGAAGCTTTCTTT; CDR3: CASSVEGPLGGVNTEAFF
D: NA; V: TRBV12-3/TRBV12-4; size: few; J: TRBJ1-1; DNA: TGTGCCAGCGGACGGGGGAACACTGAAGCTTTCTTT; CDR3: CASGRGNTEAFF
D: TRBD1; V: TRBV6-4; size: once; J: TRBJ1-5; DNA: TGTGCCAGCAGTGAAGGGGAGGGACAGGCAGATAGCAATCAGCCCCAGCATTTT; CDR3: CASSEGEGQADSNQPQHF
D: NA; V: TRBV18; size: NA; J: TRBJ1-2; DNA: TGTGCCAGCTCACCGGGCCCAACCTATGGCTACACCTTC; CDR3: CASSPGPTYGYTF
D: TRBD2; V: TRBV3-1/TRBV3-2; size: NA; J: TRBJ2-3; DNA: TGTGCCAGCAGCCAAGATGGGACTAGCGGGGCTTTAGCAGATACGCAGTATTTT; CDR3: CASSQDGTSGALADTQYF
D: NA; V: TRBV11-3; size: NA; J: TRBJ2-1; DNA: TGTGCCAGCGTTCGAATGGGAACTAGCCGAAATGAGCAGTTCTTC; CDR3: CASVRMGTSRNEQFF
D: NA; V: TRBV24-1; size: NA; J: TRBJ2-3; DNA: TGTGCCACCAGCGGGGGCTACACAGATACGCAGTATTTT; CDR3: CATSGGYTDTQYF
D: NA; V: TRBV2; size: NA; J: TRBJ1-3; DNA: TGTGCCAGCTCACGCGGGGACCGTAGCTCTGGAAACACCATATATTTT; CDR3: CASSRGDRSSGNTIYF
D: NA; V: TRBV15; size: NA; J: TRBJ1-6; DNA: TGTGCCACCAGCAGAGATCCGGGGGCCGATTCACCCCTCCACTTT; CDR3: CATSRDPGADSPLHF
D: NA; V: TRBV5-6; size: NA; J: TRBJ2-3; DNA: TGTGCCAGCAGCTTAGGTACGGGGGGCGGCGCAGATACGCAGTATTTT; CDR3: CASSLGTGGGADTQYF
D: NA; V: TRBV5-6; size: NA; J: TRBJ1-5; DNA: TGTGCCAGCAGCTTTTTTTGGGACAACAATCAGCCCCAGCATTTT; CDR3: CASSFFWDNNQPQHF
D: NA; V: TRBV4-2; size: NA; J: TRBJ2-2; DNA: TGTGCCAGCAGCCAAGTAATGGGGGCCGACACCGGGGAGCTGTTTTTT; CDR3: CASSQVMGADTGELFF
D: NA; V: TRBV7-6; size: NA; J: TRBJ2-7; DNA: TGTGCCAGCAGCCCAACGAGAGGGGTTTACGAGCAGTACTTC; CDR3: CASSPTRGVYEQYF
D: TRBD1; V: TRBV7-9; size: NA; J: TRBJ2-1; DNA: TGTGCCAGCAGCTCCCGGACAGGGCCTGAGCAGTTCTTC; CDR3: CASSSRTGPEQFF
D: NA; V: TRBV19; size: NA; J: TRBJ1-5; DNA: TGTGCCAGTGGGGACATTAGTGGCAATCAGCCCCAGCATTTT; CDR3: CASGDISGNQPQHF
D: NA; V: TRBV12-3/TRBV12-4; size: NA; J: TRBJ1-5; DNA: TGTGCCAGCAGTGTTGACCTTAATCAGCCCCAGCATTTT; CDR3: CASSVDLNQPQHF
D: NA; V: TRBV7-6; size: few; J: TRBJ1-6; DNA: TGTGCCAGCAGCTCGCACCAGGGAGATCAGTATAATTCACCCCTCCACTTT; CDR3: CASSSHQGDQYNSPLHF
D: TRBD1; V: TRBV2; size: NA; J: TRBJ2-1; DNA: TGTGCCAGCAGTGACCGGGACAGGGTTGATCGCCATGAGCAGTTCTTC; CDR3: CASSDRDRVDRHEQFF
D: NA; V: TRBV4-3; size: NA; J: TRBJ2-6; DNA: TGCGCCAGCAGCCAAGATTACGGGGCTGGGGCCAACGTCCTGACTTTC; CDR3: CASSQDYGAGANVLTF
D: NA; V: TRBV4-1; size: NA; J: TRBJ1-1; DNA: TGCGCCAGCAGCCGTCAATTCTTAACGGGGGTTCGCACTGAAGCTTTCTTT; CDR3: CASSRQFLTGVRTEAFF